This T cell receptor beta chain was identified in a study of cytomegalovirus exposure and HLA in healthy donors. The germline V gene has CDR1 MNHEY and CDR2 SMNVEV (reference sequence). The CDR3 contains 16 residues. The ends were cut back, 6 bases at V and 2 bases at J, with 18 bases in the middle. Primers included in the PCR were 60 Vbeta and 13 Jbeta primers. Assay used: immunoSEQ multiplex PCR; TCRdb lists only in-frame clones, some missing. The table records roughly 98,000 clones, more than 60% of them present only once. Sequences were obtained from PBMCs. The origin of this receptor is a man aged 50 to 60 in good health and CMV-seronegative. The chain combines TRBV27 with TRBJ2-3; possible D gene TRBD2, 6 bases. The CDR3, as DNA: TGTGCCAGCAGCCTCGGGACTTCTACTGTCACAGATACGCAGTATTTT. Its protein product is CASSLGTSTVTDTQYF.